Listed below are T cell receptor beta chains from one sample, sequenced in a study of blood T cell repertoires in COVID-19. Assay: immunoSEQ multiplex PCR; the TCRdb copy retains only in-frame clones and omits some. The repertoire includes 42,000 or so clones, approximately 91% of them detected once, and less than 2.5% sits in the top ten. Sample: peripheral blood. These receptors were taken from a human donor in a cohort sampled during active COVID-19. CDR3s include the opening cysteine and the closing phenylalanine or tryptophan.

V: TRBV2; CDR3: CASSEAQGGGYEQYF
V: TRBV2; CDR3: CASSPGLVGGRGEQFF
V: TRBV19; CDR3: CASRTGQGTRNSPLHF
V: TRBV2; CDR3: CASRGQGNYNEQFF
V: TRBV29-1; CDR3: CSVDGGGEQFF
V: TRBV18; CDR3: CASSPRGTYEQYF
V: TRBV7-3; CDR3: CASSFTGEGYNEQFF
V: TRBV2; CDR3: CASRETASYNSPLHF
V: TRBV4-1; CDR3: CASSRGWGAGELFF
V: TRBV18; CDR3: CASSPHEGPNTEAFF
V: TRBV11-2; CDR3: CASSSGQANEKLFF
V: TRBV7-3; CDR3: CASSLTGGKETQYF
V: TRBV5-8; CDR3: CASSLQGGYTF
V: TRBV11-3; CDR3: CASSLGVTGSSTDTQYF
V: TRBV12-3/TRBV12-4; CDR3: CASSQYEKLFF
V: TRBV6-2/TRBV6-3; CDR3: CASSARQGGGYGYTF
V: TRBV9; CDR3: CASSVRAGGFSYNEQFF
V: TRBV4-1; CDR3: CASSRQTYEKLFF
V: TRBV10-2; CDR3: CASRPQGNSNQPQHF
V: TRBV4-1; CDR3: CASSQDLQQYGYTF
V: TRBV2; CDR3: CASATRDRGVYTF
V: TRBV6-2/TRBV6-3; CDR3: CASSMNGAYQPQHF
V: TRBV6-5; CDR3: CASTGTGGHEQYF
V: TRBV30; CDR3: CAWSVHNYGYTF
V: TRBV7-9; CDR3: CASSLAGSNGYTF
V: TRBV9; CDR3: CASSVGVRTGNYGYTF
V: TRBV29-1; CDR3: CSVSGGSDTGELFF
V: TRBV2; CDR3: CASSDKGQAPNEKLFF
V: TRBV5-1; CDR3: CASSGGGEGSPLHF
V: TRBV11-2; CDR3: CASSTAIEQFF
V: TRBV27; CDR3: CASSMQGAGEKTQYF
V: TRBV12-3/TRBV12-4; CDR3: CASSDRVETQYF
V: TRBV6-1; CDR3: CASSAFSNRDANYGYTF
V: TRBV21-1; CDR3: CASPWTGMNTEAFF
V: TRBV11-3; CDR3: CASSLARHVQETQYF